Following are 25 T cell receptor beta chains from one sample sequenced in a study of CD4 T cells in relation to SARS-CoV-2 and coronaviruses. CD4+ T cells from unexposed donors were obtained before the COVID-19 pandemic (2011-2018). TCRdb keeps only in-frame clones here, not all; method: immunoSEQ multiplex PCR. The table lists about 59,000 clones, approximately 90% of them singletons, with 1.1% to 1.5% in the top ten. The specimen was memory CD4+ T cells from PBMCs. These receptors came from a human donor in good health.

V usage is TRBV3-1 (or the pseudogene TRBV3-2) and J usage is TRBJ1-2; 8 bases align to TRBD1. Germline V gives CDR1 LGHDT, CDR2 YNNKEL (reference sequence). J lost 8 bases, V lost 0 bases, and 5 bases had no gene match. The CDR3 length is 14 residues. The CDR3: CASSQDLTGGGYTF. CDR3 DNA: TGTGCCAGCAGCCAAGATCTTACAGGGGGGGGCTACACCTTC.

The CDR3 coding sequence is TGTGCCAGCCGGGCTAGCGGGAGTTACCTAGCCAAAAACATTCAGTACTTC. Protein: CASRASGSYLAKNIQYF. V is TRBV3-1 (or the pseudogene TRBV3-2) and J is TRBJ2-4; the match to TRBD2 covers 10 bases. V shed 8 bases, J shed 0 bases, and the junction held 10 bases outside the gene matches. The CDR3 has 17 residues. Germline CDR1 and CDR2: LGHDT and YNNKEL (reference sequence).

The chain joins TRBV30 to TRBJ2-7, with TRBD1 matching 8 bases. The CDR3 totals 14 residues. Germline values: CDR1 GTSNPN, CDR2 SVGIG (reference sequence). With V trimmed by 4 bases and J by 8 bases, 13 bases remained unmatched. Here the CDR3 reads CAWKSWRTGYQQYF. The DNA of the CDR3 is TGTGCCTGGAAAAGTTGGAGGACAGGGTACCAGCAGTACTTC.

V and J are TRBV4-2 and TRBJ2-7; tentative D call: TRBD2 (5 bases). Germline CDR1 and CDR2: LGHNA and YNFKEQ. The CDR3 consists of 15 residues. V was shortened by 4 bases and J by 5 bases, with 18 bases between the two germline ends. For the CDR3, the DNA is TGTGCCAGCAGCCTGGGAGATAGTGAGATCCACGAGCAGTACTTC. Amino acids: CASSLGDSEIHEQYF.

The CDR3 is CASSQGIAGGYEQYF. The CDR3 DNA is TGTGCCAGCAGCCAAGGAATAGCGGGAGGCTACGAGCAGTACTTC. V usage is TRBV14 and J usage is TRBJ2-7; TRBD2 matches at 10 bases. Germline V gives CDR1 SGHDN, CDR2 FVKESK. The CDR3 covers 15 residues. Germline trimming cut 1 base from V and 3 bases from J; bases unmatched to any gene: 3.

The CDR3 DNA is TGTGCCAGCACCCAAAGTGGGGGTCCCACAGATACGCAGTATTTT. It codes for CASTQSGGPTDTQYF. The V and J genes are TRBV5-4 and TRBJ2-3; D is possibly TRBD1 or TRBD2 (5 bases each). The CDR3 extends over 15 amino acids. CDR1 and CDR2 from the germline V gene are SGHNT and YYREEE (reference sequence). V was shortened by 6 bases and J by 2 bases, with 16 bases between the two germline ends.

The chain combines TRBV6-5 with TRBJ1-2; TRBD1 matches at 7 bases. The length of the CDR3 is 15 residues. Trimming removed 6 bases from V and 8 bases from J; junction bases left unmatched: 15. In germline, CDR1 is MNHEY, CDR2 SVGAGI. The CDR3 DNA is TGTGCCAGCAGCGAGGAACAAGGGGGCGCTTGGGGCTACACCTTC. Translated, it gives CASSEEQGGAWGYTF.

The chain employs TRBV10-3 and TRBJ2-7, with a weak D call TRBD2 (5 bases). This CDR3 region has 13 residues. Trimming removed 5 bases at V and 3 bases at J, with 11 bases between. Germline V gene sequence: CDR1 ENHRY, CDR2 SYGVKD. The chain's CDR3 is CAISLADYYEQYF. In DNA form, the CDR3 reads TGTGCCATCAGTCTAGCAGATTACTACGAGCAGTACTTC.

The CDR3 nucleotides are TGTGCCAGCAGCCTTAAGAGCGGGAGTTTTCTTGCCTACAATGAGCAGTTCTTC. Protein product: CASSLKSGSFLAYNEQFF. V is TRBV7-2 and J is TRBJ2-1; 8 bases fit TRBD2. Trimming removed 5 bases from V and 2 bases from J; junction bases left unmatched: 14. Germline CDR1 and CDR2: SGHTA and FQGNSA. This CDR3 comprises 18 residues. Supplemented by reference TRBV7-2 and TRBJ2-1, the full variable domain reads GAGVSQSPSNKVTEKGKDVELRCDPISGHTALYWYRQSLGQGLEFLIYFQGNSAPDKSGLPSDRFSAERTGGSVSTLTIQRTQQEDSAVYLCASSLKSGSFLAYNEQFFGPGTRLTVL.

The rearrangement uses TRBV24-1 and TRBJ2-1, with TRBD1 matching over 9 bases. V shed 4 bases and J 8 bases; nucleotides not matched to a gene: 11. This CDR3 spans 16 amino acids. The germline V gene encodes CDR1 KGHDR and CDR2 SFDVKD. The DNA of the CDR3 is TGTGCCACCAGTGAATCTGGGACAGGGCGCCTCGATGAGCAGTTCTTC. It is translated as CATSESGTGRLDEQFF.

The chain carries TRBV28 and TRBJ1-3; no clear D. Looked up from germline, CDR1 is MDHEN and CDR2 is SYDVKM. The CDR3 totals 15 residues. V lost 2 bases and J 0 bases, leaving 8 bases between the germline ends. In DNA, the CDR3 is TGTGCCAGCAGTTTACTCTTGAGCTCTGGAAACACCATATATTTT. It translates to CASSLLLSSGNTIYF.

This chain links TRBV5-1 with TRBJ2-5; TRBD1 might be the D (5 bases). The length of the CDR3 is 15 residues. Germline V gives CDR1 SGHRS, CDR2 YFSETQ. Trimming shortened V by 2 bases and J by 4 bases, and 15 bases separated the two germline ends. The CDR3 loop is CASSFTGVGAETQYF. CDR3 in DNA: TGCGCCAGCAGCTTTACAGGTGTCGGAGCAGAGACCCAGTACTTC.

The gene calls are TRBV28 and TRBJ1-5; D not certain. Germline V gene lookup returns CDR1 MDHEN and CDR2 SYDVKM. V gave up 8 bases and J gave up 7 bases, with 18 bases separating them. The CDR3 contains 14 residues. This CDR3 reads CASLTRTLGQPQHF. CDR3 bases: TGTGCCAGCCTTACAAGGACGCTCGGGCAGCCCCAGCATTTT.

This clone showed up just a few times. This rearrangement joins TRBV7-9 to TRBJ1-1, with a possible D match to TRBD1 (6 bases). V gave up 1 base and J gave up 1 base, with 10 bases separating them. CDR1 SEHNR and CDR2 FQNEAQ come from the germline V gene (reference sequence). This CDR3 is 15 amino acids long. Written as DNA, the CDR3 is TGTGCCAGCAGCTTAGGCCGGGACACGAACACTGAAGCTTTCTTT. Translating it yields CASSLGRDTNTEAFF. The whole variable domain, remainder taken from reference TRBV7-9 and TRBJ1-1, is DTGVSQNPRHKITKRGQNVTFRCDPISEHNRLYWYRQTLGQGPEFLTYFQNEAQLEKSRLLSDRFSAERPKGSFSTLEIQRTEQGDSAMYLCASSLGRDTNTEAFFGQGTRLTVV.

The V gene is TRBV5-1, the J gene TRBJ1-4, with 8 bases lining up with TRBD1. Germline CDR1 reads SGHRS; CDR2 reads YFSETQ. This CDR3 contains 19 residues. The ends lost 4 bases at V and 4 bases at J; junction bases unmatched: 18. The CDR3 DNA reads TGCGCCAGCAGCCACCAATCGGGACAGGCCTCAAGTGGTAATGAAAAACTGTTTTTT. Its protein product is CASSHQSGQASSGNEKLFF.

The V gene is TRBV5-1, the J gene TRBJ2-3, with a tentative D call TRBD2 (6 bases). The CDR3 runs to 17 residues. V shed 7 bases and J shed 0 bases, with 21 bases lying between them. Germline CDR1 is SGHRS and CDR2 is YFSETQ. As DNA, the CDR3 is TGCGCCAGCCCCGGGGGTCCAGGCGATACTAGCACAGATACGCAGTATTTT. This encodes CASPGGPGDTSTDTQYF.

The chain recombines TRBV7-9 with TRBJ1-2, with TRBD1 as a possible D gene (5 bases). CDR3 length: 15 amino acids. In germline, CDR1 is SEHNR, CDR2 FQNEAQ (reference sequence). Deletions cut 2 bases from V and 7 bases from J, with 17 bases between. CDR3 DNA sequence: TGTGCCAGCAGCTTAATTGCAGGGAGGGGAAGTGGCTACACCTTC. Translated, it gives CASSLIAGRGSGYTF.

The chain combines TRBV9 with TRBJ1-3, with TRBD1 as a possible D gene (5 bases). Germline lookup yields CDR1 SGDLS and CDR2 YYNGEE. The CDR3 sequence is 14 residues long. The germline V and J ends were trimmed by 4 bases and 1 base, with 9 bases remaining between them. The CDR3 DNA is TGTGCCAGCAGCCAGGGTCCGTCTGGAAACACCATATATTTT. As protein: CASSQGPSGNTIYF. The entire variable domain, with the rest obtained from reference TRBV9 and TRBJ1-3, is as follows: DSGVTQTPKHLITATGQRVTLRCSPRSGDLSVYWYQQSLDQGLQFLIQYYNGEERAKGNILERFSAQQFPDLHSELNLSSLELGDSALYFCASSQGPSGNTIYFGEGSWLTVV.

V usage is TRBV7-9 and J usage is TRBJ2-7; weak D call: TRBD2 (5 bases). The CDR3 totals 14 residues. CDR1 and CDR2 (germline): SEHNR, FQNEAQ (reference sequence). Trimming removed 1 base at V and 2 bases at J, with 9 bases between. DNA for the CDR3: TGTGCCAGCAGCTTAGGGACTCCCCCCTACGAGCAGTACTTC. Protein: CASSLGTPPYEQYF.

In its sample, this clone was seen a few times. The rearrangement joins TRBV10-1 to TRBJ2-2, with D maybe TRBD2 (7 bases). CDR1 and CDR2 from the germline V gene are WNHNN and SYGVQD (reference sequence). The CDR3 totals 17 residues. Deletions cut 3 bases from V and 0 bases from J, with 14 bases between. The CDR3 protein is CASSDQRGGTNTGELFF. The CDR3 DNA reads as TGCGCCAGCAGTGACCAGAGGGGGGGAACGAACACCGGGGAGCTGTTTTTT.

This rearrangement joins TRBV4-1 to TRBJ1-2; D remains ambiguous. This CDR3 is 18 amino acids long. Looked up from germline, CDR1 is MGHRA and CDR2 is YSYEKL. Deletions cut 4 bases from V and 3 bases from J, with 24 bases between. The CDR3 is CASSRTSPPGVRYYGYTF. As DNA, the CDR3 is TGCGCCAGCAGCCGAACCTCCCCCCCCGGGGTGAGGTACTATGGCTACACCTTC.

CDR3 sequence (DNA): TGTGCGACGGGACATCTCTCTGGGGCCAACGTCCTGACTTTC. This sequence encodes CATGHLSGANVLTF. This chain links TRBV7-9 with TRBJ2-6; D is possibly TRBD1 (6 bases). This CDR3 is 14 amino acids long. CDR1 and CDR2 from the germline V gene are SEHNR and FQNEAQ (reference sequence).

J is TRBJ2-4 and V is TRBV30, with a tentative D call TRBD1 (6 bases). CDR3 length equals 12 residues. Germline-derived CDR1 and CDR2 are GTSNPN and SVGIG (reference sequence). Between the trimmed V and J ends, which lost 3 bases and 3 bases, there was a span of 6 bases. For the CDR3, the DNA is TGTGCCTGGAGGACAGGCAAAAACATTCAGTACTTC. Amino acid sequence: CAWRTGKNIQYF. The variable domain in full, completed from reference TRBV30 and TRBJ2-4, reads SQTIHQWPATLVQPVGSPLSLECTVEGTSNPNLYWYRQAAGRGLQLLFYSVGIGQISSEVPQNLSASRPQDRQFILSSKKLLLSDSGFYLCAWRTGKNIQYFGAGTRLSVL.

The chain employs TRBV9 and TRBJ1-2; D gene uncertain. Germline V gene sequence: CDR1 SGDLS, CDR2 YYNGEE. The CDR3 has 15 amino acids. Trimming took 2 bases from V and 2 from J, leaving 13 bases between them. The CDR3 spells CASSVTTGINYGYTF. In nucleotides, the CDR3 is TGTGCCAGCAGCGTTACGACGGGTATCAACTATGGCTACACCTTC.

V usage is TRBV6-5 and J usage is TRBJ1-4; 8 bases agree with TRBD1. Unmatched junction bases numbered 8, after V lost 6 bases and J lost 5 bases. The CDR3 length is 15 residues. Germline assignment: CDR1 MNHEY and CDR2 SVGAGI. This chain's CDR3 is CASRIDRGENEKLFF. For the CDR3, the DNA is TGTGCCAGCAGGATTGACAGGGGAGAGAATGAAAAACTGTTTTTT.